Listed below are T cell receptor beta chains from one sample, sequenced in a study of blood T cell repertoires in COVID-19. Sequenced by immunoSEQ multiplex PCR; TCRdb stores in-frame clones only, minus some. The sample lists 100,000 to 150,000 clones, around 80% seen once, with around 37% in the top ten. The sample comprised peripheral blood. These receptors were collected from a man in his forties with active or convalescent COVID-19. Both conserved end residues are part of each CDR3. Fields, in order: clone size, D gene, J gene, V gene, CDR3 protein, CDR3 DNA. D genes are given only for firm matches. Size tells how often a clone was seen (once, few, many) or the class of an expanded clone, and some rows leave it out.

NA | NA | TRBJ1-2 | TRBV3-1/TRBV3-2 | CASSPFPGNGYTF | TGTGCCAGCAGCCCTTTTCCAGGGAATGGCTACACCTTC
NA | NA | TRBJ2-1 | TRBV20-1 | CSARGGYEQFF | TGCAGTGCTAGAGGTGGCTATGAGCAGTTCTTC
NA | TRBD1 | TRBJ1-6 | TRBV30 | CAWNRDRALYNSPLHF | TGTGCCTGGAACCGCGACAGGGCTCTATATAATTCACCCCTCCACTTT
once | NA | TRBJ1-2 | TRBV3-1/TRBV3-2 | CASSQPGQGVYGYTF | TGTGCCAGCAGCCAGCCGGGACAAGGAGTCTATGGCTACACCTTC
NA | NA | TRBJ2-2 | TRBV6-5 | CARSTNTGELFF | TGTGCCAGGTCAACGAACACCGGGGAGCTGTTTTTT
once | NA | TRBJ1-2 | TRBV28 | CASSQTVPMRYGYTF | TGTGCCAGCAGTCAGACAGTCCCGATGAGATATGGCTACACCTTC
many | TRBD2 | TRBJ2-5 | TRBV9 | CASSVGPSGQETQYF | TGTGCCAGCAGCGTAGGGCCTAGCGGACAAGAGACCCAGTACTTC
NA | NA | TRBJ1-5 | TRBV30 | CAGDQGRGQPQHF | TGTGCCGGGGACCAAGGGCGGGGTCAGCCCCAGCATTTT
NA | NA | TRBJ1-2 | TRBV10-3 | CAISEIEAVGNYGYTF | TGTGCCATCAGTGAAATTGAGGCAGTCGGGAACTATGGCTACACCTTC
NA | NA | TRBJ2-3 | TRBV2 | CASRSTDTQYF | TGTGCCAGCAGATCAACAGATACGCAGTATTTT
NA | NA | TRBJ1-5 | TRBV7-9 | CASSPGRFESNQPQHF | TGTGCCAGCAGCCCAGGCCGGTTTGAGAGCAATCAGCCCCAGCATTTT
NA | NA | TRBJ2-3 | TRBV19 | CASQPAYSTDTQYF | TGTGCCAGCCAACCTGCGTATTCCACAGATACGCAGTATTTT
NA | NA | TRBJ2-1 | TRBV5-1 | CASSEEGLRGEQFF | TGCGCCAGCTCTGAGGAGGGCCTTAGGGGTGAGCAGTTCTTC
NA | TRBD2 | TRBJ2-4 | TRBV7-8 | CASRPQRGRENIQYF | TGTGCCAGCAGACCTCAGCGGGGGCGGGAAAACATTCAGTACTTC
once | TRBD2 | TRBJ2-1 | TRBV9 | CASSVESSGSYNEQFF | TGTGCCAGCAGCGTAGAGTCTAGCGGGAGTTACAATGAGCAGTTCTTC
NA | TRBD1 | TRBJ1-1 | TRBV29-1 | CSVVPGQGLNTEAFF | TGCAGCGTTGTTCCGGGACAGGGATTGAACACTGAAGCTTTCTTT
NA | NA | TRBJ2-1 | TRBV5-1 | CASSLDGGDWGEQFF | TGCGCCAGCAGCTTGGACGGGGGAGATTGGGGTGAGCAGTTCTTC
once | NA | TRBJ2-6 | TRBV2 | CASSGDIGANVLTF | TGTGCCAGCAGTGGAGACATAGGGGCCAACGTCCTGACTTTC
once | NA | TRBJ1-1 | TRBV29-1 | CSVLTATNTEAFF | TGCAGCGTTTTGACAGCTACGAACACTGAAGCTTTCTTT